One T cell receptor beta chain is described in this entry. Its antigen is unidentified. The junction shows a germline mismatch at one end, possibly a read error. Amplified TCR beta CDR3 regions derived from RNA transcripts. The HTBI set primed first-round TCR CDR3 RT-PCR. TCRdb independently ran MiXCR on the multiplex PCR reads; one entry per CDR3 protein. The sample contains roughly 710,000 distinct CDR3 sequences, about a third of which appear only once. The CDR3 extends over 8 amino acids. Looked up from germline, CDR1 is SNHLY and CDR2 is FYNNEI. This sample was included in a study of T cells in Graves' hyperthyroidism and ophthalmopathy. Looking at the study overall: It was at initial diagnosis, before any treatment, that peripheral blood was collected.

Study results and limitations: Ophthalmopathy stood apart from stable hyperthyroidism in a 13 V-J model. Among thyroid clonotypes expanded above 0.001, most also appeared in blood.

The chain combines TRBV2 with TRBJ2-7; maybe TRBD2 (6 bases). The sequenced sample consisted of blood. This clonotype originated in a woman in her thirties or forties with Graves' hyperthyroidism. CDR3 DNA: TGTGCCAGCAGAGTACTAGCCTTC. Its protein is CASRVLAF.